Listed below are T cell receptor beta chains from one sample, sequenced in a study of glioma-infiltrating T cells. TCRdb re-called the multiplex PCR reads with MiXCR, one entry per CDR3 protein. This table holds around 100,000 distinct CDR3 sequences, about 28% found once. Sequenced material: glioma tissue, nonneoplastic brain tissue, or PBMCs (not recorded which). These receptors originate from a human donor with low-grade glioma or glioblastoma, undergoing nonglioma brain surgery, or in good health (not recorded which). CDR3s include the opening cysteine and the closing phenylalanine or tryptophan. Fields, in order: V gene, clone size, D gene, J gene, CDR3 DNA, CDR3 protein. A D gene is named only where the DNA matches it firmly. Clone sizes are given selectively: once, few, many, or a class where the clone is expanded.

TRBV6-1	many	NA	TRBJ1-6	TGTGCCAGCAGTTTAAACGGGCCTCACAGCTCCTATAATTCACCCCTCCACTTT	CASSLNGPHSSYNSPLHF
TRBV6-6	NA	TRBD1	TRBJ1-2	TGTGCCAGCAGAGACCAGGGGGCGGTGGGCTACACCTTC	CASRDQGAVGYTF
TRBV6-1	many	TRBD1	TRBJ2-5	TGTGCCAGCAGTGACCCATCGACAGGGGTCGAGACCCAGTACTTC	CASSDPSTGVETQYF
TRBV7-9	many	NA	TRBJ1-1	TGTGCCAGCAGCTCCGGTTGGGAGGGCACTGAAGCTTTCTTT	CASSSGWEGTEAFF
TRBV28	many	TRBD2	TRBJ2-1	TGTGCCAGCAGTTCCACTAGCGGGGGGGCCTACAATGAGCAGTTCTTC	CASSSTSGGAYNEQFF
TRBV6-1	many	NA	TRBJ1-2	TGTGCCAGCAGTCCGGTGGGGGGTACTAACTATGGCTACACCTTC	CASSPVGGTNYGYTF
TRBV20-1	many	NA	TRBJ2-3	TGCAGTGCCCCGAGAGATACGCAGTATTTT	CSAPRDTQYF
TRBV6-1	many	NA	TRBJ2-4	TGTGCCAGCAGTGAAGAATCAGGGACTAAAAACATTCAGTACTTC	CASSEESGTKNIQYF
TRBV30	NA	NA	TRBJ1-1	TGTGCCTGTACGGGTGGTGTTGTGGCTTTCTTT	CACTGGVVAFF
TRBV5-6	few	NA	TRBJ1-1	TGTGCCAGCAGCCGCAGGGACACTGAAGCTTTCTTT	CASSRRDTEAFF
TRBV24-1	NA	NA	TRBJ2-2	TGTGCCACCACCACAGGGGGGGCCGGGAAGCTGTTTTTT	CATTTGGAGKLFF
TRBV3-1	few	NA	TRBJ1-3	TGTGCCAGCAGCTTCGCGAGGTCTGGAAACACCATATATTTT	CASSFARSGNTIYF
TRBV6-5	NA	NA	TRBJ2-1	TGTGCCAGCATAGTGGGCTATGAGCAGTTCTTC	CASIVGYEQFF
TRBV18	many	NA	TRBJ2-5	TGTGCCAGCTCACCAGGGGGGCAAGAGACCCAGTACTTC	CASSPGGQETQYF
TRBV19	few	NA	TRBJ1-5	TGTGCCAGTAGACCTGGGGGGGGCCAGCAGCCCCAGCATTTT	CASRPGGGQQPQHF
TRBV6-6	many	TRBD1	TRBJ1-6	TGTGCCAGCAGTTACACACAGGGGCAACCCCTCCACTTT	CASSYTQGQPLHF
TRBV27	many	NA	TRBJ2-7	TGTGCCAGCAGTTTATCAGGCGAGATTAACGTCTACGAGCAGTACTTC	CASSLSGEINVYEQYF
TRBV6-1	many	NA	TRBJ2-3	TGTGCCAGCAGACCGCAGCTGGCGGGGTCGAACACAGATACGCAGTATTTT	CASRPQLAGSNTDTQYF
TRBV6-1	many	NA	TRBJ1-2	TGTGCCAGCACAACAACGATGAACCACTATGGCTACACCTTC	CASTTTMNHYGYTF
TRBV12-3/TRBV12-4	NA	NA	TRBJ2-1	TGTGCCAGCAGGCCTTTCGGACAAGACCGCTCCTACAATGAGCAGTTCTTC	CASRPFGQDRSYNEQFF
TRBV11-2	few	NA	TRBJ2-3	TGTGCCAGCAGCTTAGTTTATAGGACAGATACGCAGTATTTT	CASSLVYRTDTQYF
TRBV7-2	many	NA	TRBJ2-3	TGTGCCAGCAGCTTCCTGGGCGGCACAGATACGCAGTATTTT	CASSFLGGTDTQYF
TRBV7-9	NA	NA	TRBJ1-2	TGTGCCAGCAGCAACCGGACAGCCATAACCTATGGCTACACCTTC	CASSNRTAITYGYTF
TRBV11-2	NA	NA	TRBJ1-3	TGTGCCAGCAGCTTATTCCAAGGATCTGGAAACACCATATATTTT	CASSLFQGSGNTIYF
TRBV19	NA	NA	TRBJ1-4	TGTGCCAGTAGCACGAACAGACGGGGAAAACAGGGTTCCAGCGAAAAACTGTTTTTT	CASSTNRRGKQGSSEKLFF
TRBV7-2	many	NA	TRBJ2-1	TGTGCCAGCAGCTTACCCACCTACAATGAGCAGTTCTTC	CASSLPTYNEQFF
TRBV20-1	many	TRBD1	TRBJ1-5	TGCAGTGCTCAGAAAGGGGGCTCTAGCAATCAGCCCCAGCATTTT	CSAQKGGSSNQPQHF
TRBV19	few	NA	TRBJ1-2	TGTGCCACGGGCGAGGGGACTTCTACTCATGGCTACACCTTC	CATGEGTSTHGYTF
TRBV7-9	many	NA	TRBJ2-1	TGTGCCAGCAGCTTAGATAATGAGCAGTTCTTC	CASSLDNEQFF
TRBV7-9	NA	TRBD2	TRBJ2-1	TGTGCCAGCAGCTCGGGACTAGCGGGGGTCACGTCAATCGATGAGCAGTTCTTC	CASSSGLAGVTSIDEQFF
TRBV7-2	many	NA	TRBJ2-5	TGTGCCAGCAGCTTAGGGGGCCGGGGGGAGACCCAGTACTTC	CASSLGGRGETQYF
TRBV28	many	NA	TRBJ1-2	TGTGCCAGCACCCGGGGTTCGTATGGCTACACCTTC	CASTRGSYGYTF
TRBV12-3/TRBV12-4	few	TRBD2	TRBJ2-1	TGTGCCAGCAGTACCCGGGGGGGCCGGGGAGATGAGCAGTTCTTC	CASSTRGGRGDEQFF
TRBV18	NA	TRBD2	TRBJ2-1	TGTGTCAGCTCACCACCAGCGGGGGCGAGGCTTGGTAGCGGGCAGTTCTTC	CVSSPPAGARLGSGQFF
TRBV7-6	many	TRBD1	TRBJ1-6	TGTGCCAGCAGCTTATCGACAGGGGGGAACTCACCCCTCCACTTT	CASSLSTGGNSPLHF
TRBV12-3/TRBV12-4	once	NA	TRBJ2-3	TGTGCCAGCAGTCGTTACACAGATAGGCAGTATTTT	CASSRYTDRQYF
TRBV20-1	many	TRBD1	TRBJ2-1	TGCAGTGCTACTACAGGGGGCGGCGCTCGCCATGAGCAGTTCTTC	CSATTGGGARHEQFF
TRBV19	many	NA	TRBJ1-2	TGTGCCAGTAGTACTCAGGGGATCGGGGGCTACACCTTC	CASSTQGIGGYTF
TRBV2	NA	NA	TRBJ1-1	TGTGCCAGCAGTGATGACAGCACGGAAGCTTTCTTT	CASSDDSTEAFF
TRBV24-1	many	NA	TRBJ1-2	TGTGCCACCAGTGACCCGGACGGCGCCGTGGTCGGCTACACCTTC	CATSDPDGAVVGYTF
TRBV5-1	NA	NA	TRBJ2-5	TGCGCCAGCAGTCCAGGGGCAACAAAGGAGACCCAGTACTTC	CASSPGATKETQYF
TRBV4-3	few	NA	TRBJ2-7	TGCGCCAGCAGCCAAGTAGCAGGGGTCGGCTCCTACGAGCAGTACTTC	CASSQVAGVGSYEQYF
TRBV6-2/TRBV6-3	many	NA	TRBJ1-5	TGTGCCAGCAGTTACTCGGGGGCTAGCAATCAGCCCCAGCATTTT	CASSYSGASNQPQHF
TRBV7-8	many	NA	TRBJ2-7	TGTGCCAGCAGCTTGTCGCACGAGCAGTACTTC	CASSLSHEQYF
TRBV7-3	many	NA	TRBJ2-2	TGTGCCAGCAGCCATAGGCAGGGGATAGGGGAGCTGTTTTTT	CASSHRQGIGELFF
TRBV19	NA	NA	TRBJ1-2	TGTGCCAGTAGTATAGTGGGTCGGCTGAACTATGGCTACACCTTC	CASSIVGRLNYGYTF
TRBV29-1	many	NA	TRBJ1-5	TGCAGCGTCGGGAGTAGCAATCAGCCCCAGCATTTT	CSVGSSNQPQHF
TRBV20-1	NA	TRBD2	TRBJ2-7	TGCAGTGCTCAAGAGGGTAGCGGGGCCCACGAGCAGCACTTC	CSAQEGSGAHEQHF
TRBV7-2	few	NA	TRBJ1-5	TGTGCCAGCAGCTTAGCCAGGGAGGGGTCAGCCCAGCATTTT	CASSLAREGSAQHF
TRBV28	few	TRBD1	TRBJ1-3	TGTGCCAGCAGGAAGACAGGGTCTGGAAACACCATATATTTT	CASRKTGSGNTIYF
TRBV18	NA	NA	TRBJ2-5	TGTGCCAGCTCACCCGGACTGAAAGAGACCCAGTACTTC	CASSPGLKETQYF
TRBV2	many	NA	TRBJ1-2	TGTGCCAGCAGTGAAAACAAGGGCTACACCTTC	CASSENKGYTF
TRBV6-2/TRBV6-3	once	NA	TRBJ2-3	TGTGCCAGCGCGACCGGGACGAAGAACACAGATACGCAGTATTTT	CASATGTKNTDTQYF
TRBV11-2	NA	TRBD2	TRBJ2-1	TGTGCCAGCAGCCCGGCGGGGACTATTTCTTCCAATGAGCAGTTCTTC	CASSPAGTISSNEQFF
TRBV3-1	many	NA	TRBJ2-3	TGTGCCAGCAGCCTAGGCGTCATTAGCACAGATACGCAGTATTTT	CASSLGVISTDTQYF
TRBV2	many	NA	TRBJ2-1	TGTGCCAGCACCCCGCGAAGCTCCTACAATGAGCAGTTCTTC	CASTPRSSYNEQFF
TRBV7-3	NA	NA	TRBJ2-5	TGTGCCGGCAGCCCGACGAACGACTTCCAAGAGACCCAGTACTTC	CAGSPTNDFQETQYF
TRBV11-1	NA	TRBD2	TRBJ2-7	TGTGCCAGCAGCTGGACTAGCGGGGCCTACGAGCAGTACTTC	CASSWTSGAYEQYF
TRBV28	many	NA	TRBJ2-7	TGTGCCAGCAGTTCCCAGACAGTGAACTACGAGCAGTACTTC	CASSSQTVNYEQYF